This passage covers 9 T cell receptor beta chains from one sample sequenced in a study of CD8+ T cells in alopecia areata. RNA extraction was followed by reverse transcription into cDNA, which acted as the sequencing template. Assay: immunoSEQ multiplex PCR; the TCRdb copy retains only in-frame clones and omits some. The repertoire consists of some 210,000 clones, with approximately 72% occurring once and the leading ten covering around 1.3%. Treatment defined: oral pan-JAK inhibitor, 5-10 mg twice daily. The sequenced sample was CD4+ T cells sorted from blood, obtained around week 44, from a patient treated with tofacitinib. These receptors all come from a human donor with alopecia areata.

The V and J genes are TRBV11-2 and TRBJ2-1; 9 bases are shared with TRBD2. The CDR3 totals 14 residues. Germline values: CDR1 SGHAT, CDR2 FQNNGV. The V and J ends lost 1 base and 6 bases, in that order; junction bases with no gene match: 1. CDR3 protein: CASSLGLAVNEQFF. The DNA for the CDR3 is TGTGCCAGCAGCTTAGGACTAGCGGTCAATGAGCAGTTCTTC.

This chain uses TRBV4-3 with TRBJ1-2, with D maybe TRBD1 (6 bases). CDR1 is LGHNA, CDR2 YSLEER, per germline. Trimming removed 1 base at V and 3 bases at J, with 30 bases between. CDR3 size: 21 residues. The CDR3 region is CASSQVPSDRHLGAEDYGYTF. The CDR3 DNA reads TGCGCCAGCAGCCAAGTCCCCTCGGACAGACACTTAGGGGCGGAAGACTATGGCTACACCTTC.

Here the CDR3 DNA reads TGCAGCGTTGAGGCCAGCAACTATGGCTACACCTTC. It encodes CSVEASNYGYTF. The chain employs TRBV29-1 and TRBJ1-2; D remains unclear. Germline CDR1 reads SQVTM; CDR2 reads ANQGSEA. Trimming shortened V by 3 bases and J by 2 bases, and 7 bases separated the two germline ends. This CDR3 contains 12 residues.

This sequence joins TRBV5-1 and TRBJ1-2, with 10 bases lining up with TRBD1. The length of the CDR3 is 15 residues. Looked up from germline, CDR1 is SGHRS and CDR2 is YFSETQ. V shed 3 bases and J 4 bases; nucleotides not matched to a gene: 6. This CDR3 is CASSSDRGYSYGYTF. CDR3 nucleotides: TGCGCCAGCAGCTCGGACAGGGGGTATTCCTATGGCTACACCTTC.

About this clone: Other DNA variants within this sample encode the same CDR3. This chain uses TRBV7-2 with TRBJ1-1; D gene ambiguous. The ends were cut back, 1 base at V and 1 base at J, with 7 bases in the middle. Germline V gene data show CDR1 as SGHTA and CDR2 as FQGNSA. CDR3 length: 14 amino acids. The CDR3 sequence is CASSLGRQNTEAFF. The CDR3 region has the DNA TGTGCCAGCAGCTTAGGGCGGCAGAACACTGAAGCTTTCTTT.

The chain employs TRBV11-2 and TRBJ2-7; the match to TRBD1 covers 10 bases. Germline V CDR1 and CDR2: SGHAT, FQNNGV. Unmatched junction bases numbered 12, after V lost 5 bases and J lost 2 bases. The CDR3 spans 17 residues. DNA of the CDR3: TGTGCCAGCAGCATCTTCCCGGGACAGGGGCGAACCTACGAGCAGTACTTC. The encoded protein is CASSIFPGQGRTYEQYF. The full variable domain, completed using reference TRBV11-2 and TRBJ2-7, is EAGVAQSPRYKIIEKRQSVAFWCNPISGHATLYWYQQILGQGPKLLIQFQNNGVVDDSQLPKDRFSAERLKGVDSTLKIQPAKLEDSAVYLCASSIFPGQGRTYEQYFGPGTRLTVT.

A note on this clone: The sample carries other DNA sequences with the same CDR3. The rearrangement links TRBV29-1 to TRBJ1-1; the D is unclear. V dropped 3 bases and J dropped 0 bases, with 5 bases sitting between them. Germline V CDR1 and CDR2: SQVTM, ANQGSEA. The CDR3 has 12 amino acids. The CDR3 sequence is CSVDRVNTEAFF. The DNA of the CDR3 is TGCAGCGTTGATAGGGTGAACACTGAAGCTTTCTTT.

This chain uses TRBV19 with TRBJ1-1; 10 nucleotides line up with TRBD1. The CDR3 consists of 15 residues. Germline V gene sequence: CDR1 LNHDA, CDR2 SQIVND (reference sequence). The V gene end was trimmed by 4 bases and the J gene end by 5 bases; junction bases not matched to a gene: 7. The CDR3 nucleotides read TGTGCCAGTAGTACCGTGACAGGGGGCTTGACTGAAGCTTTCTTT. This gives the protein CASSTVTGGLTEAFF.

The chain carries TRBV10-3 and TRBJ2-3; D is tentatively TRBD1 or TRBD2 (5 bases each). V lost 5 bases, J lost 6 bases, and 18 bases lay in between. The CDR3 is 15 amino acids. The germline V gene has CDR1 ENHRY and CDR2 SYGVKD. The DNA of the CDR3 is TGTGCCATCAGTCAAGCCGGGACCACCGGGGATACGCAGTATTTT. Translated, it gives CAISQAGTTGDTQYF.